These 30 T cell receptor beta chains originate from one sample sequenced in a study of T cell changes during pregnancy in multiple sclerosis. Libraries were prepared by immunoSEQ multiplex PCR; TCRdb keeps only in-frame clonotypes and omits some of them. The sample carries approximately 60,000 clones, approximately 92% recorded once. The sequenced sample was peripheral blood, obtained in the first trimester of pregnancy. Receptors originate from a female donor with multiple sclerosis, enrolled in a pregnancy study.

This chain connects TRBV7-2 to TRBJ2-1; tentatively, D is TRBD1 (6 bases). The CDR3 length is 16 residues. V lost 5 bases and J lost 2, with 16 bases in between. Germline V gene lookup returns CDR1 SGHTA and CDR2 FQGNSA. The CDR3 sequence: CASSPLAGATYNEQFF. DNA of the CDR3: TGTGCCAGCAGCCCCTTGGCAGGGGCTACCTACAATGAGCAGTTCTTC. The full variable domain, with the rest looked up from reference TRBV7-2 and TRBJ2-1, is GAGVSQSPSNKVTEKGKDVELRCDPISGHTALYWYRQSLGQGLEFLIYFQGNSAPDKSGLPSDRFSAERTGGSVSTLTIQRTQQEDSAVYLCASSPLAGATYNEQFFGPGTRLTVL.

The CDR3 region is CASSSRTSRDTQYF. The CDR3 DNA sequence: TGTGCCAGCAGTTCTAGGACATCAAGAGATACGCAGTATTTT. The chain links TRBV27 to TRBJ2-3, with D perhaps TRBD1 (5 bases). Germline V gene lookup returns CDR1 MNHEY and CDR2 SMNVEV (reference sequence). Trimming took off 4 bases at V and 5 bases at J, with 13 bases between the two ends. The CDR3 has 14 amino acids.

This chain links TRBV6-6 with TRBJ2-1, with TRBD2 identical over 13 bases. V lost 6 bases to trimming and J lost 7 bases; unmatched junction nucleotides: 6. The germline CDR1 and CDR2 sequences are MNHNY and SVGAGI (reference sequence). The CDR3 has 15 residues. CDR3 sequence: CASSRTSGSGNEQFF. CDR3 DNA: TGTGCCAGCAGCAGGACTAGCGGGAGTGGAAATGAGCAGTTCTTC.

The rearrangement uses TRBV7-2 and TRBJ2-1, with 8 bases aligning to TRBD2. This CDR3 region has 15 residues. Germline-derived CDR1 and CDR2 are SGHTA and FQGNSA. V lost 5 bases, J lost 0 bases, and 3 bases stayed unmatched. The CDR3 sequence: CASSPTSASYNEQFF. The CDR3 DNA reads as TGTGCCAGCAGCCCGACTAGCGCCTCCTACAATGAGCAGTTCTTC.

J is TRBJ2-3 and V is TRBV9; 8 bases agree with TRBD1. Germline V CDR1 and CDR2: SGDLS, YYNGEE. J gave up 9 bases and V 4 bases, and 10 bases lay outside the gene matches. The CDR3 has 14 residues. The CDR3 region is CASSPRTGIQTQYF. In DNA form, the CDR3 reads TGTGCCAGCAGCCCGCGGACAGGGATCCAGACGCAGTATTTT.

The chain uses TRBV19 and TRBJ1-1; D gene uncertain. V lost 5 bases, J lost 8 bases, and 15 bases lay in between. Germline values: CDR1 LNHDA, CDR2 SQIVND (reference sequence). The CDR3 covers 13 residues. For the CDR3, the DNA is TGTGCCAGTAGTCCAGTTGTTTTTATAGAAGCTTTCTTT. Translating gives CASSPVVFIEAFF.

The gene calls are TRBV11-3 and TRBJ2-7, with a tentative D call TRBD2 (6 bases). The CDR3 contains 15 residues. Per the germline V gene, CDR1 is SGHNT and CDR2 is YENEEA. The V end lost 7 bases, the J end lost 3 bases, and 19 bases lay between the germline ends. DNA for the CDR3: TGTGCCAGCACCCCCCAGAGCGGGTTCGACTACGAGCAGTACTTC. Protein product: CASTPQSGFDYEQYF.

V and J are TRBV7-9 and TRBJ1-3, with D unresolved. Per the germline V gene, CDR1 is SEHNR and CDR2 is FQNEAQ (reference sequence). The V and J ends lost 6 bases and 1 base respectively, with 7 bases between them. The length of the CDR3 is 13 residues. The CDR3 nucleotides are TGTGCCAGCAGATCGGGGTCTGGAAACACCATATATTTT. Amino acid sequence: CASRSGSGNTIYF.

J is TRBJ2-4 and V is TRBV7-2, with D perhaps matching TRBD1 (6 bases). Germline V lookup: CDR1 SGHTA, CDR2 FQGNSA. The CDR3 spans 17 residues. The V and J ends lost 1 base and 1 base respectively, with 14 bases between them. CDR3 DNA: TGTGCCAGCAGCTTAGTGGGGGACAAGTCGGCCAAAAACATTCAGTACTTC. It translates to CASSLVGDKSAKNIQYF.

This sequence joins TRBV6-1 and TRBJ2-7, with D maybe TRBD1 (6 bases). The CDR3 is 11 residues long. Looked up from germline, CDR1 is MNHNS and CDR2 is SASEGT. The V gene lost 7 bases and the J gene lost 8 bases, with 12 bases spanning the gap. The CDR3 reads CASTQGGQQYF. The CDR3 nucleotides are TGTGCCAGCACCCAAGGGGGTCAGCAGTACTTC.

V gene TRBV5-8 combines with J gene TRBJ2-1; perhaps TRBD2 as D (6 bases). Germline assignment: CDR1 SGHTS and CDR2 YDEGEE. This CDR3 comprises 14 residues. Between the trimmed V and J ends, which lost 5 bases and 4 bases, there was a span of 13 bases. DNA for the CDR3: TGTGCCAGCAGTCTCGGGGGACTTTACAATGAGCAGTTCTTC. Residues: CASSLGGLYNEQFF.

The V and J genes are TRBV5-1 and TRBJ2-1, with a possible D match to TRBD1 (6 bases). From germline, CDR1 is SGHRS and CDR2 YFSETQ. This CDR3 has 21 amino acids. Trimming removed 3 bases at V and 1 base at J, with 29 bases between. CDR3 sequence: CASSSDASTGGLTRSYNEQFF. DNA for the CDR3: TGCGCCAGCAGCTCCGACGCCTCGACAGGAGGCCTCACTAGGTCCTACAATGAGCAGTTCTTC.

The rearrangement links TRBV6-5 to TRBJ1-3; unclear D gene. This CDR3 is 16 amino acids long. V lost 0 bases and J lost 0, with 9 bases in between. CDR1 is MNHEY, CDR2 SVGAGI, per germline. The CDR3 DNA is TGTGCCAGCAGTTACTCCTCGCGATACTCTGGAAACACCATATATTTT. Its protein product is CASSYSSRYSGNTIYF.

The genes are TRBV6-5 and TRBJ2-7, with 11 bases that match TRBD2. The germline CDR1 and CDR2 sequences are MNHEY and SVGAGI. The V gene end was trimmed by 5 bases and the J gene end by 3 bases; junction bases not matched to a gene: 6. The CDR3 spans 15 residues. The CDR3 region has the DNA TGTGCCAGCAGTGCAACCGGACTAGCGGGCTACGAGCAGTACTTC. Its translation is CASSATGLAGYEQYF.

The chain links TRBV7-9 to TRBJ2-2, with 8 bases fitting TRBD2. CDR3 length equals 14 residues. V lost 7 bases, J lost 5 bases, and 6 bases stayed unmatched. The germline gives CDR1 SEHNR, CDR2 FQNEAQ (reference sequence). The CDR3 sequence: CASTGTSRTGELFF. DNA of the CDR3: TGTGCCAGCACCGGGACTAGTAGGACCGGGGAGCTGTTTTTT.

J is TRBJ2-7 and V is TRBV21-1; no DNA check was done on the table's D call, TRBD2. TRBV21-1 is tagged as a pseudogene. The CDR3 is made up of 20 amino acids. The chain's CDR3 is CASSNMPIPPTSAPDYEQYF. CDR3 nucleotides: TGTGCCAGCAGCAATATGCCTATCCCGCCGACTAGCGCCCCGGATTACGAGCAGTACTTC.

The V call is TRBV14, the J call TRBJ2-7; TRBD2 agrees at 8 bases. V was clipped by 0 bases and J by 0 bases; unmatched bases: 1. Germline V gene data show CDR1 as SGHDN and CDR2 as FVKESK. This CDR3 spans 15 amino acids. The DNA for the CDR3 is TGTGCCAGCAGCCAAGATCGGGAGGGCTCCTACGAGCAGTACTTC. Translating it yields CASSQDREGSYEQYF.

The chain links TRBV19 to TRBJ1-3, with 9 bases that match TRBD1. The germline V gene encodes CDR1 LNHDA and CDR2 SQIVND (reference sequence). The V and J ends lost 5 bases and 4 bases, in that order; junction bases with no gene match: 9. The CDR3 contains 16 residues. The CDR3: CASSPSGQGTGNTIYF. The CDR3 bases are TGTGCCAGTAGTCCCTCAGGACAGGGGACAGGAAACACCATATATTTT.

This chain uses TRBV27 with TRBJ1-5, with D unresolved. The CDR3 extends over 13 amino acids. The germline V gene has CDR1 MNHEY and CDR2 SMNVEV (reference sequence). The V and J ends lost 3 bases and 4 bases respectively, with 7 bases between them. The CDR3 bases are TGTGCCAGCAGTTTCTCACTTAATCAGCCCCAGCATTTT. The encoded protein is CASSFSLNQPQHF.

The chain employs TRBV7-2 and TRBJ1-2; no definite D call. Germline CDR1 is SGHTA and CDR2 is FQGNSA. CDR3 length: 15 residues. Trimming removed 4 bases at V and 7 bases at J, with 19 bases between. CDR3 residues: CASSSPSPGSVGYTF. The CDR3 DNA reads TGTGCCAGCAGCTCTCCCAGTCCCGGGAGCGTTGGCTACACCTTC.

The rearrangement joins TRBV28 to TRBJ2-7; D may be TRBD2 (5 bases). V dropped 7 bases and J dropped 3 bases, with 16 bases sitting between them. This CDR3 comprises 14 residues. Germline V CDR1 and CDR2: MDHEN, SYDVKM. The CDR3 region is CASTPFPGSYEQYF. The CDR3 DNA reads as TGTGCCAGCACCCCGTTCCCGGGAAGCTACGAGCAGTACTTC.

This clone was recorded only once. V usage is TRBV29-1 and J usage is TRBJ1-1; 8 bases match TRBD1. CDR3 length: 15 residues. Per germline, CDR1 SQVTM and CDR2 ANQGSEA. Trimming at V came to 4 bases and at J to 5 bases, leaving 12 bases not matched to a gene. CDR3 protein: CSVATGGGRRTEAFF. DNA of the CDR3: TGCAGCGTTGCAACAGGGGGAGGGCGTCGGACTGAAGCTTTCTTT.

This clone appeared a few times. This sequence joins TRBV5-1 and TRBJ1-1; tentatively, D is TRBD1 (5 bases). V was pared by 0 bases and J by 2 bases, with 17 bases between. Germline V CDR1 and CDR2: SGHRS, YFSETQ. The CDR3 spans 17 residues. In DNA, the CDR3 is TGCGCCAGCAGCTTGGGGCAGGACATACCACTCAACACTGAAGCTTTCTTT. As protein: CASSLGQDIPLNTEAFF.

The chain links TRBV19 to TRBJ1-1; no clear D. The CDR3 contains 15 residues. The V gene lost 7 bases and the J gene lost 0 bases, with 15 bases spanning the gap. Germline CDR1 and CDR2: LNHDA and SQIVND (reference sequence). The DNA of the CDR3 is TGTGCCAGTAACCTCGTCTGGGCCATGAACACTGAAGCTTTCTTT. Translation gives CASNLVWAMNTEAFF. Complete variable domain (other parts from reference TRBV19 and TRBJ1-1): DGGITQSPKYLFRKEGQNVTLSCEQNLNHDAMYWYRQDPGQGLRLIYYSQIVNDFQKGDIAEGYSVSREKKESFPLTVTSAQKNPTAFYLCASNLVWAMNTEAFFGQGTRLTVV.

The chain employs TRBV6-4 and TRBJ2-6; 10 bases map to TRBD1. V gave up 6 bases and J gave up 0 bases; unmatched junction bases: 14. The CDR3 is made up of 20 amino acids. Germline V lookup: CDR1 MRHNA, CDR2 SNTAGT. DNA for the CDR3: TGTGCCAGCAGCCCTCTCTTTCCTTGGACAGGGGGCTCTGGGGCCAACGTCCTGACTTTC. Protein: CASSPLFPWTGGSGANVLTF.

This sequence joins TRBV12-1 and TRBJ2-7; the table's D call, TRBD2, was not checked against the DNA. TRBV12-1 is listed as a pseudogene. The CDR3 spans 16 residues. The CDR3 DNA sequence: TGTGCCAGCAACGTACTAGCGGGAGGTCTTCCCTACGAGCAGTACTTC. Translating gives CASNVLAGGLPYEQYF.

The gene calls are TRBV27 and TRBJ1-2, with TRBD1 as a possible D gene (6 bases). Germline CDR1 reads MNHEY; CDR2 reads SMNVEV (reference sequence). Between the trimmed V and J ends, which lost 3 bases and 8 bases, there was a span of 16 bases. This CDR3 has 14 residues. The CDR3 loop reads CASSLGRGFRGYTF. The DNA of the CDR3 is TGTGCCAGCAGTTTGGGTAGGGGGTTTAGGGGCTACACCTTC.

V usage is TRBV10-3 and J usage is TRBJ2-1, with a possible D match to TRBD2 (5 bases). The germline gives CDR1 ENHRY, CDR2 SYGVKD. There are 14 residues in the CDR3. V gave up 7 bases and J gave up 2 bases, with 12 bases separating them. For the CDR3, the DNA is TGTGCCATCAAGGAGGACCTAACCTACAATGAGCAGTTCTTC. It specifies CAIKEDLTYNEQFF.

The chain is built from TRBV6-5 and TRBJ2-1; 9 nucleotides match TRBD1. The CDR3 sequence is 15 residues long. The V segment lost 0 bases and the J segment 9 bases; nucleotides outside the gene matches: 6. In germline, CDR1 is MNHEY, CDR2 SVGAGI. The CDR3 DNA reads TGTGCCAGCAGTTACTCCGGGACAGGGAGGTTTGAGCAGTTCTTC. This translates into CASSYSGTGRFEQFF.

As DNA, the CDR3 is TGTGCCAGCAGCGCCGGACACACGAACACCGGGGAGCTGTTTTTT. Its translation: CASSAGHTNTGELFF. The V gene is TRBV5-4, the J gene TRBJ2-2, with D possibly being TRBD1 (5 bases). The CDR3 length is 15 residues. The V and J ends lost 4 bases and 0 bases respectively, with 10 bases between them. Germline V gives CDR1 SGHNT, CDR2 YYREEE (reference sequence).